Listed below are T cell receptor beta chains from one sample, sequenced in a study of OX40 agonist ivuxolimab in advanced cancers. Repertoires were generated with immunoSEQ multiplex PCR, while TCRdb's copy carries only in-frame clones and drops some. This repertoire shows 80,000 to 85,000 clones, about 88% found once; its top ten account for approximately 7%. Specimen: CD4+ or CD8+ T cells sorted from blood, collected in a trial of the OX40 agonist ivuxolimab. All receptors come from an adult with an advanced solid tumor such as melanoma, head and neck, liver or kidney cancer. The conserved cysteine and the conserved F or W are not part of the CDR3 here.

j_call | v_call | cdr3_aa
TRBJ2-3 | TRBV2 | ASRASQVPSTDTQY
TRBJ2-5 | TRBV7-6 | ASRQAGGETQY
TRBJ1-6 | TRBV19 | ASSIPLDSLNSPLH
TRBJ2-1 | TRBV6-1 | ASQQGNTYNEQF
TRBJ1-1 | TRBV28 | ASSPPPRETEAF
TRBJ1-3 | TRBV5-5 | ASSPGTGTGNTIY
TRBJ1-5 | TRBV19 | ASSIMSIQPQH
TRBJ2-7 | TRBV6-6 | ASSYRLAGAYEQY
TRBJ1-2 | TRBV5-1 | ASSPANDGYT
TRBJ2-1 | TRBV28 | ASTLESLAGNEQF
TRBJ1-3 | TRBV5-1 | ASSPQVNSGNTIY
TRBJ2-7 | TRBV5-6 | ASTRGTSGTTSYEQY
TRBJ1-4 | TRBV9 | ASSVVGGANEKLF
TRBJ2-1 | TRBV9 | ASSTYPGVDEQF
TRBJ1-1 | TRBV5-1 | ASSLDGENTEAF
TRBJ2-7 | TRBV11-2 | ASSTLQGSYEQY
TRBJ1-2 | TRBV5-5 | ASSLTGLGGYT
TRBJ1-5 | TRBV28 | ASSDTRNQPQH
TRBJ1-5 | TRBV9 | ASSVGNQGIQPQH
TRBJ2-3 | TRBV7-9 | ASSLVGGSADTQY
TRBJ2-5 | TRBV7-7 | ASSVGGGGQETQY
TRBJ2-7 | TRBV20-1 | SATPEQY
TRBJ2-5 | TRBV10-1 | ACHRSGQETQY
TRBJ1-3 | TRBV19 | ASSIDRNSGNTIY
TRBJ1-2 | TRBV5-1 | ASSLGPTGADGYT
TRBJ1-4 | TRBV7-9 | ASSLALSGYEKLF
TRBJ1-4 | TRBV5-6 | ASSLRGTGYEKLF
TRBJ1-3 | TRBV2 | ASSAGQTGNTIY
TRBJ2-1 | TRBV4-1 | ASSRAAGGYNEQF
TRBJ2-2 | TRBV19 | ASTRSGRGELF
TRBJ2-1 | TRBV11-2 | ASSLYSEFHEQF
TRBJ1-1 | TRBV28 | ASRLTPGGSNTEAF
TRBJ1-2 | TRBV18 | ASSPEWQTNYGYT
TRBJ2-3 | TRBV7-9 | ASSRGLEADTDTQY
TRBJ1-2 | TRBV28 | ASSRRQELYGYT
TRBJ2-5 | TRBV30 | AWNEGLGTQY
TRBJ2-2 | TRBV5-1 | ASSLPANTGELF
TRBJ1-2 | TRBV4-1 | ASSQNSGSNYGYT